Shown below are 26 T cell receptor beta chains from a single sample sequenced in a study of regulatory T cells in long-lasting Graves disease. Library construction for TCR beta used iRepertoire HTBI primers and Arm-PCR of CDR3 regions. MiXCR, run by TCRdb on the multiplex PCR reads, gives a single entry per CDR3 protein. In the table there are 510,000 or so distinct CDR3 sequences, about 12% of which are singletons. Documented time point: newly diagnosed GD, antithyroid drugs for less than 3 months. From RNA extracted from PBMCs, the TCR library was made. Another study also made use of these data, one on T cells in Graves' hyperthyroidism and ophthalmopathy.

The starting material was peripheral blood mononuclear cells (PBMCs), obtained at new diagnosis, from a patient treated with antithyroid drugs. These receptors originate from a woman aged 25 to 45 with Graves disease.

This clonotype has ten or more counts. The chain employs TRBV9 and TRBJ1-2; D is possibly TRBD1 (6 bases). CDR3 length: 13 residues. Germline CDR1 SGDLS, CDR2 YYNGEE. V was trimmed by 0 bases and J by 8 bases, leaving 11 bases between them. This CDR3 is CASSVEDSRGYTF. The CDR3 bases are TGTGCCAGCAGCGTAGAGGACAGTCGGGGCTACACCTTC.

This rearrangement joins TRBV7-9 to TRBJ1-2; weak D call: TRBD1 (6 bases). Trimming cost V 5 bases and J 2 bases, with 18 bases left between them. This CDR3 has 16 residues. CDR1 is SEHNR, CDR2 FQNEAQ, per germline (reference sequence). The CDR3 here is CASSQGAQQGNYGYTF. DNA for the CDR3: TGTGCCAGCAGCCAAGGGGCTCAACAGGGCAACTATGGCTACACCTTC.

This clonotype was detected many times. This chain uses TRBV27 with TRBJ1-5; no clear D. The CDR3 is 13 amino acids. V lost 2 bases to trimming and J lost 6 bases, with 8 bases between them. Germline loops: CDR1 MNHEY, CDR2 SMNVEV (reference sequence). The DNA of the CDR3 is TGTGCCAGCAGTTTAGCAGGCGTTCAGCCCCAGCATTTT. Translated, it gives CASSLAGVQPQHF.

This clonotype was seen repeatedly, ten times or more. The CDR3 DNA is TGTGCCACCAGTGACCCCACTAGCGGGGGGATTGACAATGAGCAGTTCTTC. It encodes CATSDPTSGGIDNEQFF. The rearrangement uses TRBV24-1 and TRBJ2-1, with 12 bases identical to TRBD2. CDR3 size: 17 residues. V shed 4 bases, J shed 5 bases, and the junction held 8 bases outside the gene matches. CDR1 is KGHDR, CDR2 SFDVKD, per germline.

This clonotype occurred many times. V gene TRBV30 combines with J gene TRBJ2-2, with D unclear. Germline lookup yields CDR1 GTSNPN and CDR2 SVGIG (reference sequence). This CDR3 region has 14 residues. V dropped 2 bases and J dropped 7 bases, with 14 bases sitting between them. The CDR3 bases are TGTGCCTGGAGTCTCGGCCGCCTGGACGGGGAGCTGTTTTTT. This translates into CAWSLGRLDGELFF.

Ten or more counts support this clonotype. This chain connects TRBV6-5 to TRBJ1-1; TRBD1 might be the D (5 bases). The CDR3 has 15 residues. Germline-derived CDR1 and CDR2 are MNHEY and SVGAGI. Trimming stripped 1 base from V and 1 base from J, with 10 bases between. The CDR3 protein is CASSYFRGGNTEAFF. Written as DNA, the CDR3 is TGTGCCAGCAGTTACTTTCGCGGGGGGAACACTGAAGCTTTCTTT.

There are many counts of this clonotype. The chain joins TRBV20-1 to TRBJ2-3, with a weak D call TRBD2 (6 bases). The germline CDR1 and CDR2 sequences are DFQATT and SNEGSKA (reference sequence). With 6 bases removed from V and 4 bases from J, the gap between germline ends came to 17 bases. CDR3 length: 14 amino acids. CDR3 DNA: TGCAGTGCCGAGCGGGCCCGAGAGGCAGATACGCAGTATTTT. This encodes CSAERAREADTQYF.

This clonotype was counted ten times or more. The chain combines TRBV2 with TRBJ2-7; 9 bases align to TRBD1. The CDR3 runs 13 residues. Germline CDR1 and CDR2: SNHLY and FYNNEI. Unmatched junction bases numbered 9, after V lost 8 bases and J lost 7 bases. CDR3 amino acids: CASGGTGYGEQYF. As DNA, the CDR3 is TGTGCCAGCGGGGGGACAGGGTATGGGGAGCAGTACTTC.

This clonotype was seen repeatedly, ten times or more. The V and J genes are TRBV14 and TRBJ2-1; D unresolved. The length of the CDR3 is 15 residues. Germline loops: CDR1 SGHDN, CDR2 FVKESK. Trimming removed 1 base at V and 4 bases at J, with 11 bases between. The CDR3 here is CASSQVRQIYNEQFF. The CDR3 coding sequence is TGTGCCAGCAGCCAAGTGCGCCAGATTTACAATGAGCAGTTCTTC.

A word on this clonotype: One junction end disagrees with the germline gene, perhaps due to a read error. The rearrangement joins TRBV5-1 to TRBJ2-7; D is uncertain. Per the germline V gene, CDR1 is SGHRS and CDR2 is YFSETQ. The CDR3 loop spans 12 amino acids. CDR3 loop: CASSLLGYEHYF. In nucleotides, the CDR3 is TGCGCCAGCAGCTTGTTAGGGTACGAGCACTACTTC.

This clonotype was observed at least ten times. This rearrangement joins TRBV28 to TRBJ1-2, with D possibly being TRBD1 (5 bases). Per germline, CDR1 MDHEN and CDR2 SYDVKM. Trimming took 3 bases from V and 5 from J, leaving 19 bases between them. This CDR3 has 16 amino acids. CDR3 residues: CASSFDETGTEYGYTF. The CDR3 region has the DNA TGTGCCAGCAGTTTCGATGAAACCGGGACGGAGTATGGCTACACCTTC.

In its sample, this clonotype was seen a few times. The chain carries TRBV19 and TRBJ1-1; D is undetermined. Per the germline V gene, CDR1 is LNHDA and CDR2 is SQIVND (reference sequence). Trimming stripped 7 bases from V and 8 bases from J, with 17 bases between. This CDR3 region has 13 residues. The CDR3 DNA follows: TGTGCCAGTAAGGGTGAGAGGCTGAAGGAAGCTTTCTTT. Its protein product is CASKGERLKEAFF. The entire variable domain, with the rest obtained from reference TRBV19 and TRBJ1-1, is as follows: DGGITQSPKYLFRKEGQNVTLSCEQNLNHDAMYWYRQDPGQGLRLIYYSQIVNDFQKGDIAEGYSVSREKKESFPLTVTSAQKNPTAFYLCASKGERLKEAFFGQGTRLTVV.

In its sample, this clonotype was seen many times. At one end, the junction sequence differs from germline, possibly due to a read error. This CDR3 reads CASSLGPGKPLGF. The DNA of the CDR3 is TGTGCCAGCAGCCTAGGACCAGGGAAACCTCTGGGTTTC. The V gene is TRBV7-2, the J gene TRBJ1-2, with a weak D call TRBD1 (5 bases). The CDR3 spans 13 residues. Germline lookup yields CDR1 SGHTA and CDR2 FQGNSA.

This clonotype was picked up many times. The chain joins TRBV19 to TRBJ1-2, with D possibly being TRBD1 (5 bases). From germline, CDR1 is LNHDA and CDR2 SQIVND (reference sequence). V dropped 6 bases and J dropped 3 bases, with 11 bases sitting between them. There are 13 residues in the CDR3. The CDR3 loop is CASSRDRYYGYTF. The DNA of the CDR3 is TGTGCCAGTAGCAGGGACCGATACTATGGCTACACCTTC.

This clonotype was seen a handful of times. V and J are TRBV4-1 and TRBJ1-4; D uncertain. Per the germline V gene, CDR1 is MGHRA and CDR2 is YSYEKL. There are 12 residues in the CDR3. Trimming pared 5 bases from V and 12 bases from J, leaving 13 bases between. The CDR3 is CASSSNLRELFF. CDR3 DNA sequence: TGCGCCAGCAGCTCGAACCTTCGCGAACTGTTTTTT.

This clonotype was recorded at least ten times. CDR3 nucleotides: TGTGCCTGGAACGGGGCAATTTATGGCTACACCTTC. Translated, it gives CAWNGAIYGYTF. The chain recombines TRBV30 with TRBJ1-2; tentative D call: TRBD1 (5 bases). V lost 4 bases, J lost 5 bases, and 11 bases lay in between. Germline CDR1 is GTSNPN and CDR2 is SVGIG (reference sequence). CDR3 length: 12 amino acids. The whole variable domain, filled in from reference TRBV30 and TRBJ1-2, reads SQTIHQWPATLVQPVGSPLSLECTVEGTSNPNLYWYRQAAGRGLQLLFYSVGIGQISSEVPQNLSASRPQDRQFILSSKKLLLSDSGFYLCAWNGAIYGYTFGSGTRLTVV.

The CDR3 sequence: CASSPTGTSVIYEQYF. CDR3 coding DNA: TGTGCCAGCAGTCCCACCGGGACTAGCGTTATCTACGAGCAGTACTTC. The genes are TRBV28 and TRBJ2-7, with TRBD2 matching 10 bases. This CDR3 is built from 16 residues. Germline V lookup: CDR1 MDHEN, CDR2 SYDVKM. The ends lost 5 bases at V and 3 bases at J; junction bases unmatched: 10.

This clonotype was seen ten or more times. V and J are TRBV18 and TRBJ1-1; no firm D call. Germline V gene sequence: CDR1 KGHSH, CDR2 LQKENI. The CDR3 loop spans 14 amino acids. The V end lost 3 bases, the J end lost 5 bases, and 13 bases lay between the germline ends. CDR3 in amino acids: CASSPLDSGTEAFF. The CDR3, as DNA: TGTGCCAGCTCACCGCTAGATAGTGGTACTGAAGCTTTCTTT.

This chain links TRBV5-6 with TRBJ1-5; D not resolved. CDR1 SGHDT and CDR2 YYEEEE come from the germline V gene. CDR3 size: 15 residues. The germline V and J ends were trimmed by 0 bases and 5 bases, with 12 bases remaining between them. CDR3 DNA: TGTGCCAGCAGCTTGGGCCCTCCGAGGGATCAGCCCCAGCATTTT. This encodes CASSLGPPRDQPQHF.

This clonotype was recorded many times. This sequence joins TRBV28 and TRBJ2-6, with unresolved D. This CDR3 spans 17 amino acids. Germline CDR1 reads MDHEN; CDR2 reads SYDVKM. Trimming took 2 bases from V and 1 from J, leaving 12 bases between them. The CDR3 DNA reads as TGTGCCAGCAGTTTAGAGGTACTGAGGTCTGGGGCCAACGTCCTGACTTTC. The encoded protein is CASSLEVLRSGANVLTF.

This clonotype has a handful of counts. This rearrangement joins TRBV19 to TRBJ2-7, with 7 positions matching TRBD2. The CDR3 length is 14 residues. Looked up from germline, CDR1 is LNHDA and CDR2 is SQIVND (reference sequence). With 8 bases clipped from V and 0 bases from J, the junction kept 7 bases outside the gene matches. The CDR3 here is CASRAGTNSYEQYF. The CDR3 DNA reads TGTGCCAGTCGGGCGGGGACTAACTCCTACGAGCAGTACTTC. Drawing the rest from reference TRBV19 and TRBJ2-7, the complete variable domain is DGGITQSPKYLFRKEGQNVTLSCEQNLNHDAMYWYRQDPGQGLRLIYYSQIVNDFQKGDIAEGYSVSREKKESFPLTVTSAQKNPTAFYLCASRAGTNSYEQYFGPGTRLTVT.

V usage is TRBV19 and J usage is TRBJ2-1, with TRBD2 identical over 10 bases. V lost 5 bases to trimming and J lost 5 bases; unmatched junction nucleotides: 6. Germline V CDR1 and CDR2: LNHDA, SQIVND (reference sequence). This CDR3 contains 15 residues. The CDR3 loop is CASSPLAGVNNEQFF. CDR3 nucleotides: TGTGCCAGTAGTCCCCTAGCGGGAGTCAACAATGAGCAGTTCTTC.

This clonotype was counted between two and nine times. The rearrangement uses TRBV6-2 or TRBV6-3 and TRBJ2-3, with 9 bases that match TRBD2. The CDR3 covers 13 residues. Per the germline V gene, CDR1 is MNHEY and CDR2 is SVGEGT. With 8 bases clipped from V and 6 bases from J, the junction kept 6 bases outside the gene matches. The CDR3 protein is CASPTSGGDTQYF. CDR3 nucleotides: TGTGCCAGCCCGACTAGCGGCGGGGATACGCAGTATTTT.

Many counts were recorded for this clonotype. The chain joins TRBV24-1 to TRBJ2-1, with 9 bases identical to TRBD2. CDR3 size: 16 residues. Germline trimming cut 4 bases from V and 4 bases from J; bases unmatched to any gene: 7. Germline V gene lookup returns CDR1 KGHDR and CDR2 SFDVKD. CDR3 nucleotide sequence: TGTGCCACCAGTGACAGTAGCGGGGGAACTTACAATGAGCAGTTCTTC. Protein product: CATSDSSGGTYNEQFF.

This clonotype was detected many times. The V gene is TRBV27, the J gene TRBJ2-7; D may be TRBD1 (5 bases). The CDR3 has 13 residues. Germline assignment: CDR1 MNHEY and CDR2 SMNVEV (reference sequence). The V and J ends lost 6 bases and 1 base respectively, with 10 bases between them. Written as DNA, the CDR3 is TGTGCCAGCAGCTGGGGCGGTTCCTACGAGCAGTACTTC. Its protein product is CASSWGGSYEQYF.

This clonotype was seen repeatedly, ten times or more. The genes are TRBV4-3 and TRBJ1-6; 8 bases line up with TRBD1. In germline, CDR1 is LGHNA, CDR2 YSLEER. The CDR3 is 16 residues long. J lost 9 bases, V lost 1 base, and 8 bases had no gene match. For the CDR3, the DNA is TGCGCCAGCAGCCAAGTTCCAGGGGGCGCGTTTTCACCCCTCCACTTT. It specifies CASSQVPGGAFSPLHF.